Listed below are T cell receptor beta chains from one sample, sequenced in a study of radiotherapy plus CTLA-4 blockade in lung cancer. Sequencing used immunoSEQ multiplex PCR; TCRdb keeps in-frame clones, though not all of them. The table has roughly 120,000 clones, roughly 80% seen once; the top ten hold 5% to 5.5%. The sample consisted of peripheral blood, taken from a patient treated with radiotherapy plus ipilimumab. All receptors derive from a human donor with non-small cell lung cancer who had a partial response to radiotherapy plus ipilimumab. The CDR3 runs from the conserved cysteine through the conserved F or W. Each record gives: J gene, V gene, D gene, CDR3 length, clone size, CDR3 DNA, CDR3 protein. D genes are given only for firm matches. Size is omitted from some rows. Given values are once, few, many or a class for expanded clones.

TRBJ1-2,TRBV19,.,11,.,TGTGCCAGTACAGGGAACTATGGCTACACCTTC,CASTGNYGYTF
TRBJ2-5,TRBV6-5,.,11,.,TGTGCCAGCAGTTTGGCCGAGACCCAGTACTTC,CASSLAETQYF
TRBJ1-3,TRBV7-6,TRBD1,18,few,TGTGCCAGCAGCTCAGCCCCGGGACAGGGACTATCTGGAAACACCATATATTTT,CASSSAPGQGLSGNTIYF
TRBJ2-1,TRBV10-3,TRBD1,18,.,TGTGCCATCACTAATACAGGGGCCAAACTTTCCTCCTACAATGAGCAGTTCTTC,CAITNTGAKLSSYNEQFF
TRBJ2-2,TRBV2,.,15,.,TGTGCCAGCAGCGAAAGGGGCCCCCTAACCGGGGAGCTGTTTTTT,CASSERGPLTGELFF
TRBJ1-1,TRBV30,.,14,.,TGTGCCTGGAGTCGGGGTGGATTGAACACTGAAGCTTTCTTT,CAWSRGGLNTEAFF
TRBJ2-1,TRBV19,.,17,.,TGTGCCAGTAGTATAACCCCCACAGGTCCGGCTTACAATGAGCAGTTCTTC,CASSITPTGPAYNEQFF
TRBJ2-1,TRBV19,TRBD2,19,.,TGTGCCAGTAGTACTACTCCTACTAGCGGGAGGGCCCTTTACAATGAGCAGTTCTTC,CASSTTPTSGRALYNEQFF
TRBJ2-2,TRBV19,.,16,many,TGTGCCAGTAGTATAGATCAGGCAGGGTCCACCGGGGAGCTGTTTTTT,CASSIDQAGSTGELFF
TRBJ2-7,TRBV4-1,.,13,.,TGCGCCAGCAGCCATGACAGCACCTACGAGCAGTACTTC,CASSHDSTYEQYF
TRBJ1-3,TRBV7-2,TRBD1,18,once,TGTGCCAGCAGCCCCGCCTCTAGGACAGGTGGAGCTGGAAACACCATATATTTT,CASSPASRTGGAGNTIYF
TRBJ1-4,TRBV27,.,17,.,TGTGCCAGCAGTTTACGGGGTATAAGGACAGCTAATGAAAAACTGTTTTTT,CASSLRGIRTANEKLFF
TRBJ1-3,TRBV9,.,15,.,TGTGCCAGCAGCGTAGAACTTTACTCTGGAAACACCATATATTTT,CASSVELYSGNTIYF
TRBJ2-1,TRBV5-6,TRBD2,15,.,TGTGCCAGCAGCTTGCTAGCGGGAGGATACAATGAGCAGTTCTTC,CASSLLAGGYNEQFF
TRBJ2-1,TRBV2,.,15,few,TGTGCCAGCAGTGAAGTGCTCGGAAGAGGTGGTGAGCAGTTCTTC,CASSEVLGRGGEQFF
TRBJ1-1,TRBV11-2,TRBD1,14,.,TGTGCCAGCAGCTTCGGACAGGGGAACACTGAAGCTTTCTTT,CASSFGQGNTEAFF
TRBJ1-5,TRBV2,.,15,.,TGTGCCAGCAGTGAACACGACTCCTACAATCAGCCCCAGCATTTT,CASSEHDSYNQPQHF
TRBJ1-2,TRBV5-1,TRBD1,15,.,TGCGCCAGCAGCTTGGATACCGGGACAGTCTATGGCTACACCTTC,CASSLDTGTVYGYTF
TRBJ2-1,TRBV7-9,TRBD2,15,few,TGTGCCAGCAGCTTAGGACTAGCGGGAGACAATGAGCAGTTCTTC,CASSLGLAGDNEQFF
TRBJ2-1,TRBV4-3,TRBD2,15,.,TGCGCCAGCAGCCAAGAACTAGCGCCCTACAATGAGCAGTTCTTC,CASSQELAPYNEQFF
TRBJ1-2,TRBV28,.,15,.,TGTGCCAGCAGTTCGGCAGGGGAAAGCTTCTATGGCTACACCTTC,CASSSAGESFYGYTF
TRBJ2-1,TRBV7-9,TRBD2,15,.,TGTGCCAGCAGCTTGCCTAGCGGAACCTACAATGAGCAGTTCTTC,CASSLPSGTYNEQFF
TRBJ2-1,TRBV11-2,TRBD2,15,few,TGTGCCAGCAGATTCGGGGGGGAGGCCTACAATGAGCAGTTCTTC,CASRFGGEAYNEQFF
TRBJ1-5,TRBV2,TRBD1,15,.,TGTGCCAGCAGGGACAGGGGAATTGGCAATCAGCCCCAGCATTTT,CASRDRGIGNQPQHF
TRBJ1-6,TRBV6-4,.,13,.,TGTGCCAGCAGTGACTCCGAGATTTCACCCCTCCACTTT,CASSDSEISPLHF
TRBJ1-1,TRBV4-3,.,13,.,TGCGCCAGCAGCCAAGAACCGAGCGCGAAAGCTTTCTTT,CASSQEPSAKAFF
TRBJ2-7,TRBV28,.,14,.,TGTGCCAGCAGTTTAAGAGGGAGTGGTTACGAGCAGTACTTC,CASSLRGSGYEQYF
TRBJ1-2,TRBV15,.,15,.,TGTGCCACCAGCAGAGAGTTGGCGCAGGGGCTTGGCTACACCTTC,CATSRELAQGLGYTF
TRBJ1-2,TRBV15,.,14,.,TGTGCCACCAGCTGGGCGGGGGAAGGGTATGGCTACACCTTC,CATSWAGEGYGYTF